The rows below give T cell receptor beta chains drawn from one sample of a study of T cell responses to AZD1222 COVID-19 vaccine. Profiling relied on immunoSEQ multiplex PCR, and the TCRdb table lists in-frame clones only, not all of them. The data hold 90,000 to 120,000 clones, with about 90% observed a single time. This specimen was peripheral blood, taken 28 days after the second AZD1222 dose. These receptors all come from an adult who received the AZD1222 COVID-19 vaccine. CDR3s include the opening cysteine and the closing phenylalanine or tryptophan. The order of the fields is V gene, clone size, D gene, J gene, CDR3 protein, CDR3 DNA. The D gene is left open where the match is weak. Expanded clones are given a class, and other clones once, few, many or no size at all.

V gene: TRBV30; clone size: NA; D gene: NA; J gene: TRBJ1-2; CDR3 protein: CAWSHGAYGYTF; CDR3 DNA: TGTGCCTGGAGTCACGGGGCTTATGGCTACACCTTC
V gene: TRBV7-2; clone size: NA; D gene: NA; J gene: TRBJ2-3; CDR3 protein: CASSLGSTDTQYF; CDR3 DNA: TGTGCCAGCAGCTTAGGGTCCACAGATACGCAGTATTTT
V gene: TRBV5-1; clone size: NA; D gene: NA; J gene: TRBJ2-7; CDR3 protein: CASSWSNGGEQYF; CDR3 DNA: TGCGCCAGCAGCTGGTCCAATGGTGGCGAGCAGTACTTC
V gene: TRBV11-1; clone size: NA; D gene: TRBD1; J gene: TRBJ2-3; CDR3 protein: CASSTTPGQGPDTQYF; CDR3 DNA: TGTGCCAGCAGCACGACTCCGGGACAGGGTCCAGATACGCAGTATTTT
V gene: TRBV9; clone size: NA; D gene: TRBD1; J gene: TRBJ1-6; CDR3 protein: CASSARTGRDSPLHF; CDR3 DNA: TGTGCCAGCAGCGCCAGGACAGGACGAGACTCACCCCTCCACTTT
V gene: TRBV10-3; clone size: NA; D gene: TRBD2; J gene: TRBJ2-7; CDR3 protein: CAISGAGEYEQYF; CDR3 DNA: TGTGCCATCAGTGGAGCGGGAGAATACGAGCAGTACTTC
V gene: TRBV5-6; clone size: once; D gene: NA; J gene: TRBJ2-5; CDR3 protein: CASSPRGGALQETQYF; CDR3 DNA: TGTGCCAGCAGCCCCAGGGGGGGGGCCCTCCAAGAGACCCAGTACTTC
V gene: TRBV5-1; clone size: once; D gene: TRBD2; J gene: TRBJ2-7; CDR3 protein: CASSVGTSGRSSYEQYF; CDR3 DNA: TGCGCCAGCAGCGTTGGGACTAGCGGGCGAAGCTCCTACGAGCAGTACTTC
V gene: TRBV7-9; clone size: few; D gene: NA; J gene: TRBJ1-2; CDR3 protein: CASSLDSADGYTF; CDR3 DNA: TGTGCCAGCAGCTTAGATTCCGCGGATGGCTACACCTTC
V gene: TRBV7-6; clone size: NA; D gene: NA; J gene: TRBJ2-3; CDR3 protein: CASSLRDTSTDTQYF; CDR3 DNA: TGTGCCAGCAGCTTAAGGGACACAAGCACAGATACGCAGTATTTT
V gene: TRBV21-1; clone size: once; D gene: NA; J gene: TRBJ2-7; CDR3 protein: CASSKTSGSYPYEQYF; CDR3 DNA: TGTGCCAGCAGCAAAACTAGCGGGAGTTACCCCTACGAGCAGTACTTC
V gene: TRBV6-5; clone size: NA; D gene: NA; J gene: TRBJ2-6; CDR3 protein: CAGGQEPSGANVLTF; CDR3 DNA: TGTGCCGGGGGGCAGGAACCCTCTGGGGCCAACGTCCTGACTTTC
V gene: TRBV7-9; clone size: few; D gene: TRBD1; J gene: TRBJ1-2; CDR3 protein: CASSSTGLENYGYTF; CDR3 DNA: TGTGCCAGCAGCTCGACAGGGTTAGAGAACTATGGCTACACCTTC
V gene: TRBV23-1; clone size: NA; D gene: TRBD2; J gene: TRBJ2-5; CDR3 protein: CASSQSNGGGEETQYF; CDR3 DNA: TGCGCCAGCAGTCAATCGAACGGGGGGGGCGAAGAGACCCAGTACTTC
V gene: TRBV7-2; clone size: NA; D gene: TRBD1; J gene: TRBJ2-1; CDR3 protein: CASSLFPQGATYNEQFF; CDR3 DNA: TGTGCCAGCAGCTTATTTCCACAGGGGGCCACCTACAATGAGCAGTTCTTC
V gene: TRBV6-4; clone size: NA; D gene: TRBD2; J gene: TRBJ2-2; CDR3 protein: CASRLAENTGELFF; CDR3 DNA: TGTGCCAGCCGACTAGCGGAGAACACCGGGGAGCTGTTTTTT
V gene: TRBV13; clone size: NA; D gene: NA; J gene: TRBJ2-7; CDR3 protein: CASSPPASRGLSYEQYF; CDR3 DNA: TGTGCCAGCAGCCCCCCGGCTTCGCGGGGATTATCCTACGAGCAGTACTTC
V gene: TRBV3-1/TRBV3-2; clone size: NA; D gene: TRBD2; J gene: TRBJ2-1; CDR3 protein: CASSQAGGVSSKQFF; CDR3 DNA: TGTGCCAGCAGCCAAGCGGGGGGGGTATCTAGTAAGCAGTTCTTC
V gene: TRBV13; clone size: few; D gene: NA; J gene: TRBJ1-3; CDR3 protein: CASSRPSSGNTIYF; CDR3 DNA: TGTGCCAGCAGCCGCCCCAGCTCTGGAAACACCATATATTTT
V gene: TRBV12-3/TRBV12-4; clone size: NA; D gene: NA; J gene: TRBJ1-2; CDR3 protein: CASSFGINYGYTF; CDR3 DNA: TGTGCCAGCAGTTTTGGGATTAACTATGGCTACACCTTC
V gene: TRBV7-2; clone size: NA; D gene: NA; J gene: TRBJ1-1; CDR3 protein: CASRQALLFEAFF; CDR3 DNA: TGTGCCAGCAGGCAAGCATTACTTTTTGAAGCTTTCTTT
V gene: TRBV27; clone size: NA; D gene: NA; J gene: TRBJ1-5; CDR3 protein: CASSTSRNQPQHF; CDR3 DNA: TGTGCCAGCAGTACCTCGCGAAATCAGCCCCAGCATTTT
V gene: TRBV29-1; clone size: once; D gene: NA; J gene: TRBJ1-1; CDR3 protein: CSVEVGKEVWTLYTEAFF; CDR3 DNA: TGCAGCGTTGAAGTCGGAAAGGAGGTATGGACACTTTACACTGAAGCTTTCTTT
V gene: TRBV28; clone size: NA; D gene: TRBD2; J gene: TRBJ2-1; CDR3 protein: CASSRGLASHNEQFF; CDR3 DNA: TGTGCCAGCAGTAGAGGACTAGCGTCTCACAATGAGCAGTTCTTC
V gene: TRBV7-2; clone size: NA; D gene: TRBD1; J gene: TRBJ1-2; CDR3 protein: CASSMSTGVNYGYTF; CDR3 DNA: TGTGCCAGCAGCATGTCGACAGGGGTGAACTATGGCTACACCTTC
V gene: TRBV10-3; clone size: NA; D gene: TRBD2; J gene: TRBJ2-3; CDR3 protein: CAISDRPRGGQDTQYF; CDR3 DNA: TGTGCCATCAGTGACCGCCCCCGGGGGGGCCAAGATACGCAGTATTTT
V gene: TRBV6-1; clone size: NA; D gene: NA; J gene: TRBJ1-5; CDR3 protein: CASSEYRAGIGNQPQHF; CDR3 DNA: TGTGCCAGCAGTGAGTATAGGGCAGGGATAGGCAATCAGCCCCAGCATTTT
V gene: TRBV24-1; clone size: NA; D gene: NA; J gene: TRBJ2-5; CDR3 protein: CATSDLILLHQETQYF; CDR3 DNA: TGTGCCACCAGTGATTTAATACTACTTCACCAAGAGACCCAGTACTTC
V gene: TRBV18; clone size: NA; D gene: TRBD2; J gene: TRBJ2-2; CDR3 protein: CASLLAVNTGELFF; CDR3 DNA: TGTGCCAGCTTACTAGCGGTGAACACCGGGGAGCTGTTTTTT
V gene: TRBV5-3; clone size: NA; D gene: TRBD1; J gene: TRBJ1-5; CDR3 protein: CARSWTGQPREQPQHF; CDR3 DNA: TGTGCCAGAAGCTGGACAGGGCAGCCGCGTGAACAGCCCCAGCATTTT
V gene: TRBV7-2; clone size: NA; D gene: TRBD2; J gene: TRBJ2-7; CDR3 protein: CASSVAGYEQYF; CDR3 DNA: TGTGCCAGCAGTGTAGCGGGCTACGAGCAGTACTTC
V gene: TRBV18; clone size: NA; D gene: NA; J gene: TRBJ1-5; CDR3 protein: CASSRTHRGEETYQPQHF; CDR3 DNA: TGTGCCAGCTCACGCACACACAGAGGGGAAGAGACTTATCAGCCCCAGCATTTT
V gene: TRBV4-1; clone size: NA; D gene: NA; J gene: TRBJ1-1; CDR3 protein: CASSQDARAFF; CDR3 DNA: TGCGCCAGCAGCCAGGATGCGAGGGCTTTCTTT
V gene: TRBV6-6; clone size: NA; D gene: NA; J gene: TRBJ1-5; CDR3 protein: CASSPRGRVNGDQPQHF; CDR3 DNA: TGTGCCAGCAGTCCCCGAGGCAGGGTTAACGGGGATCAGCCCCAGCATTTT
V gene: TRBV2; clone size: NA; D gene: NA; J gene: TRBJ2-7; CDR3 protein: CASSWDSTAYEQYF; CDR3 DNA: TGTGCCAGCAGTTGGGACTCTACCGCCTACGAGCAGTACTTC
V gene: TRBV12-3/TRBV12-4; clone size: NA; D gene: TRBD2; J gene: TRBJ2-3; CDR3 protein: CASSFGGADTQYF; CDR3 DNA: TGTGCCAGCAGTTTTGGGGGGGCAGATACGCAGTATTTT
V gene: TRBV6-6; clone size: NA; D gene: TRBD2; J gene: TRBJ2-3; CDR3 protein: CASRSERGPADTQYF; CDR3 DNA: TGTGCCAGCAGGTCAGAGCGGGGGCCCGCAGATACGCAGTATTTT
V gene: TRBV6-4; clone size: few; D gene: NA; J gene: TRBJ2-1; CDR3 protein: CASSGEGAYNEQFF; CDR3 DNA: TGTGCCAGCAGTGGGGAGGGGGCCTACAATGAGCAGTTCTTC
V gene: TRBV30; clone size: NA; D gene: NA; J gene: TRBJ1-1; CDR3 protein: CAWILRRQGRTTGVEAFF; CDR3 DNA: TGTGCCTGGATACTAAGGAGGCAGGGTCGTACTACGGGGGTTGAAGCTTTCTTT
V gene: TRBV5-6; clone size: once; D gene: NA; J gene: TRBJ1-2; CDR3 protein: CASSLIERSKGYTF; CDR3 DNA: TGTGCCAGCAGCTTAATTGAGAGAAGCAAGGGCTACACCTTC
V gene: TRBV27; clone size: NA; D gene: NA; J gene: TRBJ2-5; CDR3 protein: CASSLHFLGGQTQYF; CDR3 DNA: TGTGCCAGCAGTTTACATTTTCTGGGGGGACAGACCCAGTACTTC
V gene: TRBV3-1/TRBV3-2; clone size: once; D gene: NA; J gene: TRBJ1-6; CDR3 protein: CASSQGKSQNSPLHF; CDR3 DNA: TGTGCCAGCAGCCAAGGAAAATCACAGAATTCACCCCTCCACTTT
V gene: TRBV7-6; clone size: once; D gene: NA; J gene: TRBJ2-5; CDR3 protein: CASSVGAGKETQYF; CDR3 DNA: TGTGCCAGCAGCGTAGGGGCGGGTAAAGAGACCCAGTACTTC
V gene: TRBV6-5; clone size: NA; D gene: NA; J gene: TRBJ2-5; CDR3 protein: CASSYAIRETQYF; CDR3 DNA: TGTGCCAGCAGTTACGCGATTCGAGAGACCCAGTACTTC
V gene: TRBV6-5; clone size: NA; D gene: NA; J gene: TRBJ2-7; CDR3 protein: CASSYSIQSLHHEQYF; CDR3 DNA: TGTGCCAGCAGTTACTCAATACAGAGCCTCCATCACGAGCAGTACTTC
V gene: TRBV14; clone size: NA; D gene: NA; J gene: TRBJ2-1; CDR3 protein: CASSQTFFAKKFF; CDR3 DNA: TGTGCCAGCAGCCAAACGTTTTTTGCTAAGAAGTTCTTC